This TCR beta chain was captured by sequencing in a study of shared clonotypes between healthy human individuals. Study at large: Per donor, three plates held CD4 naive cells, three held CD4 memory, two held CD8 naive and one held CD8 memory.

The CDR3 is 14 residues long. The germline V gene has CDR1 SGHRS and CDR2 YFSETQ. V was trimmed by 3 bases and J by 5 bases, leaving 14 bases between them. Generated by immunoSEQ multiplex PCR, the TCRdb table keeps only in-frame clones and is missing some. This table has about 2.3 million clones, more than 80% appearing once. General study points: Blood was the only sampled material, and tissue repertoires likely differ.

This clone was recorded once. What it binds is unknown. The chain uses TRBV5-1 and TRBJ1-1, with D possibly TRBD1 on 6 matching bases. The sequence was collected from a man aged 18 to 30 in good health. Some clones in this sample may be carry-over from other donors' samples. Sequenced sample: naive CD4+ T cells from PBMCs. As to subset: CD45RA+ positively selected. The CDR3 spells CASSYVQGLTEAFF. As DNA, the CDR3 is TGCGCCAGCAGCTACGTACAGGGCTTGACTGAAGCTTTCTTT.